This T cell receptor (beta chain) was sequenced in a study of blood T cell repertoires in COVID-19. Study-level information: Samples of COVID-19 (acute and convalescent) were obtained from the United States, Italy and Spain. PBMCs, B-cell-depleted T cells, or T cells were the source of the cDNA or gDNA that made up the material.

Authors' data handling: Reference gene primer amplification gave estimated nucleated cell counts. The table came from immunoSEQ multiplex PCR; TCRdb's copy has only in-frame clones and leaves some out. The V and J calls and clone size come from that table; D and trimming were worked out from the DNA. The data show about 120,000 clones, about four fifths seen once. The CDR3 spans 17 residues. Per germline, CDR1 SGHTA and CDR2 FQGTGA. With 0 bases removed from V and 0 bases from J, the gap between germline ends came to 11 bases. This chain joins TRBV7-3 and TRBJ2-2; D possibly corresponds to TRBD1 (5 bases). The sequence derives from a human donor in a cohort sampled during active COVID-19. What was sequenced was peripheral blood. CDR3 amino acids: CASSLTYDRANTGELFF. The CDR3 DNA is TGTGCCAGCAGCTTAACTTACGACAGAGCGAACACCGGGGAGCTGTTTTTT.